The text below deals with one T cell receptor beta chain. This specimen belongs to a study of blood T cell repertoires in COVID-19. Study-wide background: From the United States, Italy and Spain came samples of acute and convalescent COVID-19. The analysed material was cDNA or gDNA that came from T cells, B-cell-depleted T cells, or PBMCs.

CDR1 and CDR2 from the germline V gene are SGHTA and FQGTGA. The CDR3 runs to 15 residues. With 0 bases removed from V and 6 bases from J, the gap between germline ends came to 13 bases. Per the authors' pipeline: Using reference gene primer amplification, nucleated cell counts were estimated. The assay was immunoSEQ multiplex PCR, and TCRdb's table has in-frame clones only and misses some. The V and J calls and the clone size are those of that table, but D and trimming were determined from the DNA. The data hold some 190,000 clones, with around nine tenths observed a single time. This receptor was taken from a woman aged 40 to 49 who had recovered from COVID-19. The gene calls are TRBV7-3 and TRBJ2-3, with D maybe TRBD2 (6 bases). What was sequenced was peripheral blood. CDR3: CASSLTGSRSDTQYF. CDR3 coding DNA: TGTGCCAGCAGCTTAACCGGGAGCCGGTCGGATACGCAGTATTTT.